Listed here are 6 T cell receptor beta chains from one sample, sequenced in a study of identical twins. TCRdb reanalysed the 5' RACE reads using MiXCR and keeps one entry per CDR3 protein. Among about 1.7 million distinct CDR3 sequences listed, roughly a third were seen once. Sequenced material: cord blood. These receptors were taken from a newborn girl in good health.

V is TRBV20-1 and J is TRBJ1-2, with D possibly being TRBD1 (5 bases). In germline, CDR1 is DFQATT, CDR2 SNEGSKA (reference sequence). CDR3 length: 14 residues. Trimming took 0 bases from V and 4 from J, leaving 12 bases between them. CDR3 coding DNA: TGCAGTGCTAGAGAGTTGGGGCTCGGCTATGGCTACACCTTC. It is translated as CSARELGLGYGYTF.

The genes are TRBV29-1 and TRBJ1-2; 11 bases map to TRBD1. Germline V CDR1 and CDR2: SQVTM, ANQGSEA. After removal of 6 bases from V and 4 bases from J, the junction contained 10 bases not matched to a gene. This CDR3 comprises 15 residues. CDR3 sequence (DNA): TGCAGCGTACTTAGTTCCGGGACAGGGGGCTATGGCTACACCTTC. It specifies CSVLSSGTGGYGYTF.

This clonotype occurred a few times. This chain uses TRBV6-1 with TRBJ1-6; weak D call: TRBD1 (5 bases). There are 11 residues in the CDR3. Trimming pared 7 bases from V and 8 bases from J, leaving 6 bases between. Germline V lookup: CDR1 MNHNS, CDR2 SASEGT. The CDR3 is CASTGDSPLHF. CDR3 DNA: TGTGCCAGCACGGGGGATTCACCCCTCCACTTT.

The rearrangement links TRBV29-1 to TRBJ1-1, with a weak D call TRBD1 (6 bases). CDR3 length equals 18 residues. With 4 bases removed from V and 4 bases from J, the gap between germline ends came to 28 bases. Germline V lookup: CDR1 SQVTM, CDR2 ANQGSEA. CDR3 loop: CSVAPLRRSGALGTEAFF. DNA of the CDR3: TGCAGCGTTGCCCCCCTCAGGCGGTCGGGGGCTTTGGGCACTGAAGCTTTCTTT. Full variable domain (outside the CDR3, taken from reference TRBV29-1 and TRBJ1-1): SAVISQKPSRDICQRGTSLTIQCQVDSQVTMMFWYRQQPGQSLTLIATANQGSEATYESGFVIDKFPISRPNLTFSTLTVSNMSPEDSSIYLCSVAPLRRSGALGTEAFFGQGTRLTVV.

This clonotype was counted a few times. The rearrangement joins TRBV4-2 to TRBJ2-1; TRBD2 aligns across 11 bases. Trimming at V came to 1 base and at J to 9 bases, leaving 5 bases not matched to a gene. CDR1 is LGHNA, CDR2 YNFKEQ, per germline. The CDR3 is 15 amino acids. The CDR3 is CASSQGASGGFEQFF. In nucleotides, the CDR3 is TGTGCCAGCAGCCAAGGGGCTAGCGGGGGGTTTGAGCAGTTCTTC.

J is TRBJ2-1 and V is TRBV20-1; 14 bases map to TRBD2. This CDR3 spans 15 amino acids. J lost 8 bases, V lost 5 bases, and 8 bases had no gene match. CDR1 DFQATT and CDR2 SNEGSKA come from the germline V gene (reference sequence). As DNA, the CDR3 is TGCAGTGCTGGGACGGGACTAGCGGGAGTAGATGAGCAGTTCTTC. Amino acid sequence: CSAGTGLAGVDEQFF.